This TCR beta chain was retrieved from a study of CD8 T cells in Susac syndrome. CD8+ and CD4+ T cells were negatively isolated; TEMRA cells were FACS-enriched. The V end was cut by 7 bases, the J end by 2 bases, with 15 bases between. The CDR3 spans 15 residues. Per the germline V gene, CDR1 is SNHLY and CDR2 is FYNNEI. RNA was extracted with the RNeasy kit, and a quantity of roughly 0.45 to 1 ug was reverse transcribed using random hexamers. The TCR beta CDR3 was amplified by immunoSEQ multiplex PCR across 54 Vbeta, 13 Jbeta. TCRdb re-analysed the immunoSEQ multiplex PCR reads in MiXCR, keeping a single row per CDR3 protein. The sample lists about 280,000 distinct CDR3 sequences; roughly 81% were seen once.

This sequence originates from a human donor with multiple sclerosis. This chain links TRBV2 with TRBJ2-1; D might be TRBD2 (6 bases). The sample comprised CD8+ T cells from PBMCs. The CDR3 DNA is TGTGCCAGCATGGAGGGAGGTGCGCCCTACAATGAGCAGTTCTTC. This encodes CASMEGGAPYNEQFF.